Below are 2 T cell receptor beta chains sequenced from a single sample in a study of blood T cell repertoires in COVID-19. TCRdb keeps only in-frame clones here, not all; method: immunoSEQ multiplex PCR. The table shows 200,000 to 250,000 clones, with roughly four fifths occurring only once. The sample was peripheral blood. These receptors were obtained from a woman between 65 and 79 years old with acute or convalescent COVID-19.

V and J are TRBV2 and TRBJ2-7; D is unclear. Trimming pared 1 base from V and 3 bases from J, leaving 13 bases between. The germline gives CDR1 SNHLY, CDR2 FYNNEI. CDR3 length: 15 amino acids. The CDR3 DNA follows: TGTGCCAGCAGTGAAGGGGTGAGAGGTGGCTACGAGCAGTACTTC. Its translation: CASSEGVRGGYEQYF.

This chain connects TRBV6-1 to TRBJ1-2; D gene uncertain. The V gene lost 0 bases and the J gene lost 5 bases, with 10 bases spanning the gap. The CDR3 is 14 residues long. Per the germline V gene, CDR1 is MNHNS and CDR2 is SASEGT. CDR3 amino acids: CASSEAPVYYGYTF. The DNA for the CDR3 is TGTGCCAGCAGTGAAGCGCCGGTTTATTATGGCTACACCTTC.